The sequence of this T cell receptor beta chain was determined in a study of cytomegalovirus exposure and HLA in healthy donors. Looking at the study overall: A subsequent analysis stated that the 110 or so validation repertoires were run on the same platform as the 600 to 750 first-cohort repertoires.

CDR1 is SGHVS and CDR2 is FNYEAQ in the germline V gene. The CDR3 contains 12 residues. V gave up 5 bases and J gave up 14 bases, with 18 bases separating them. The table came from immunoSEQ multiplex PCR; TCRdb's copy has only in-frame clones and leaves some out. The data hold roughly 80,000 clones, with roughly 95% observed a single time. The receptor was derived from a woman under 30 in good health and CMV-seropositive. The sample was PBMCs. V is TRBV7-6 and J is TRBJ1-2, with D hard to call. CDR3 DNA sequence: TGTGCCAGCAGCCCAAGAGGGTCCCCTTCTACCTTC. Translating it yields CASSPRGSPSTF.